The 19 T cell receptor beta chains below come from one sample, sequenced in a study of control samples from healthy donors and cancer patients (dated by TCRdb to about 2020). Library creation used the immunoSEQ multiplex PCR assay. TCRdb limited this immuneACCESS table to in-frame rearrangements with V and J called. A share of clones is missing; checked studies link under half to unresolved V genes, and the rest is unexplained. Present in this sample are about 80,000 clones, 91% of which were seen just once. Around 17% of the sample is taken by the ten largest. The sample was blood. Source of these receptors: a man aged 50-59 years in good health.

The chain links TRBV3-1 (or the pseudogene TRBV3-2) to TRBJ2-3; no clear D gene. Trimming took 1 base from V and 4 from J, leaving 12 bases between them. CDR1 and CDR2 from the germline V gene are LGHDT and YNNKEL (reference sequence). CDR3 length: 15 residues. In DNA, the CDR3 is TGTGCCAGCAGCCAAGCCCCTGTCCCGGCAGATACGCAGTATTTT. This gives the protein CASSQAPVPADTQYF.

This clone was detected only once. V and J are TRBV6-5 and TRBJ1-1; D not resolved. The CDR3 covers 14 residues. CDR1 and CDR2 from the germline V gene are MNHEY and SVGAGI. V shed 5 bases and J shed 1 base, with 11 bases lying between them. CDR3 sequence: CASSLARWNTEAFF. The CDR3 DNA is TGTGCCAGCAGTCTGGCCAGATGGAACACTGAAGCTTTCTTT.

This clone occurred once. The chain links TRBV6-2 or TRBV6-3 to TRBJ1-5; D is ambiguous. Germline CDR1 and CDR2: MNHEY and SVGEGT. The V end was cut by 6 bases, the J end by 0 bases, with 15 bases between. CDR3 length: 16 residues. The CDR3 coding sequence is TGTGCCAGCAGCACGTACGCCGCGGATAGCAATCAGCCCCAGCATTTT. It yields the protein CASSTYAADSNQPQHF.

This sequence joins TRBV2 and TRBJ1-1, with D possibly TRBD1 on 5 matching bases. Germline V lookup: CDR1 SNHLY, CDR2 FYNNEI. Trimming shortened V by 6 bases and J by 2 bases, and 13 bases separated the two germline ends. This CDR3 region has 14 residues. In nucleotides, the CDR3 is TGTGCCAGCAGATCGGGACGGGATAACACTGAAGCTTTCTTT. Amino acid sequence: CASRSGRDNTEAFF.

CDR3 nucleotides: TGTGCCAGCACCAAGGGACAGGGTTGGGACACCGGGGAGCTGTTTTTT. Residues: CASTKGQGWDTGELFF. The rearrangement uses TRBV11-1 and TRBJ2-2, with 9 bases aligning to TRBD1. After removal of 7 bases from V and 3 bases from J, the junction contained 9 bases not matched to a gene. This CDR3 comprises 16 residues. The germline CDR1 and CDR2 sequences are SGHAT and FQDESV (reference sequence).

The chain carries TRBV27 and TRBJ1-4, with 9 bases lining up with TRBD1. The V gene's germline CDR1 is MNHEY and CDR2 SMNVEV (reference sequence). This CDR3 has 15 amino acids. The trim removed 8 bases at V and 7 bases at J, leaving 11 bases unmatched. This chain's CDR3 is CASARTGAVGEKLFF. CDR3 sequence (DNA): TGTGCCAGCGCCCGGACAGGGGCGGTAGGTGAAAAACTGTTTTTT.

This chain uses TRBV27 with TRBJ2-7; possibly TRBD1 for D (6 bases). The CDR3 extends over 14 amino acids. The germline V gene has CDR1 MNHEY and CDR2 SMNVEV (reference sequence). V dropped 0 bases and J dropped 3 bases, with 9 bases sitting between them. The CDR3 DNA reads TGTGCCAGCAGTTTATCGGGACATATCTACGAGCAGTACTTC. This encodes CASSLSGHIYEQYF.

V and J are TRBV29-1 and TRBJ1-2, with D unclear. Trimming removed 2 bases from V and 4 bases from J, with 14 bases in between. Germline V gene sequence: CDR1 SQVTM, CDR2 ANQGSEA. The CDR3 runs to 14 residues. The CDR3 nucleotides are TGCAGCGTTGAACGTCAGGACCGGGGCTATGGCTACACCTTC. Protein product: CSVERQDRGYGYTF.

The chain has TRBV7-2 and TRBJ2-2, with TRBD1 identical over 7 bases. The CDR3 length is 16 residues. Germline assignment: CDR1 SGHTA and CDR2 FQGNSA. The J segment lost 4 bases and the V segment lost 1 base, leaving 6 bases of the junction unmatched. CDR3 coding DNA: TGTGCCAGCAGCTTAGTAGACAGGGTTCGCACCGGGGAGCTGTTTTTT. It specifies CASSLVDRVRTGELFF.

This clone was seen only once. The chain employs TRBV29-1 and TRBJ1-4, with TRBD1 matching over 7 bases. From germline, CDR1 is SQVTM and CDR2 ANQGSEA. With V trimmed by 6 bases and J by 8 bases, 9 bases remained unmatched. The CDR3 covers 13 residues. CDR3 in amino acids: CSVVDRVGEKLFF. CDR3 DNA: TGCAGCGTGGTCGACAGGGTCGGGGAAAAACTGTTTTTT.

This chain connects TRBV5-1 to TRBJ1-1, with a tentative D call TRBD1 (5 bases). The V gene lost 3 bases and the J gene lost 8 bases, with 8 bases spanning the gap. Per the germline V gene, CDR1 is SGHRS and CDR2 is YFSETQ. The CDR3 runs 11 residues. This CDR3 reads CASSWGGEAFF. CDR3 bases: TGCGCCAGCAGCTGGGGCGGGGAAGCTTTCTTT.

This clone showed up just once. The CDR3 spells CASSYIGRGNSPLHF. The CDR3 nucleotides read TGTGCCAGCAGTTATATCGGCAGGGGGAATTCACCCCTCCACTTT. The rearrangement joins TRBV6-2 or TRBV6-3 to TRBJ1-6, with 7 positions matching TRBD1. The CDR3 contains 15 residues. Trimming took 3 bases from V and 7 from J; bases not matched to a gene: 6. In germline, CDR1 is MNHEY, CDR2 SVGEGT.

The chain is built from TRBV4-1 and TRBJ1-4; D perhaps matches TRBD1 (5 bases). Germline V gene data show CDR1 as MGHRA and CDR2 as YSYEKL. V shed 1 base and J shed 4 bases, with 10 bases lying between them. This CDR3 has 15 amino acids. The CDR3 loop reads CASSQVGVLNEKLFF. In DNA form, the CDR3 reads TGCGCCAGCAGCCAAGTGGGGGTACTTAATGAAAAACTGTTTTTT.

The V call is TRBV6-2 or TRBV6-3, the J call TRBJ2-5, with TRBD2 matching over 14 bases. The CDR3 totals 14 residues. Germline values: CDR1 MNHEY, CDR2 SVGEGT. Trimming cost V 4 bases and J 5 bases; bases outside gene matches: 0. The CDR3 bases are TGTGCCAGCAGTTGGACTAGCGGGGGGGAGACCCAGTACTTC. This gives the protein CASSWTSGGETQYF.

CDR3 residues: CAWSLGISGANVLTF. In DNA, the CDR3 is TGTGCCTGGAGCCTTGGGATCTCTGGGGCCAACGTCCTGACTTTC. The V call is TRBV30, the J call TRBJ2-6; D is undetermined. Trimming removed 3 bases at V and 0 bases at J, with 9 bases between. Germline loops: CDR1 GTSNPN, CDR2 SVGIG (reference sequence). The CDR3 spans 15 residues. The variable domain in full, completed from reference TRBV30 and TRBJ2-6, reads SQTIHQWPATLVQPVGSPLSLECTVEGTSNPNLYWYRQAAGRGLQLLFYSVGIGQISSEVPQNLSASRPQDRQFILSSKKLLLSDSGFYLCAWSLGISGANVLTFGAGSRLTVL.

The chain couples TRBV24-1 to TRBJ2-1; the D is unclear. The CDR3 covers 13 residues. Deletions cut 2 bases from V and 6 bases from J, with 7 bases between. In germline, CDR1 is KGHDR, CDR2 SFDVKD. The DNA for the CDR3 is TGTGCCACCAGTGATTCGAGATTCAATGAGCAGTTCTTC. Protein product: CATSDSRFNEQFF.

The J gene is TRBJ1-2, the V gene TRBV9; D is uncertain. Trimming cost V 2 bases and J 3 bases, with 14 bases left between them. Germline-derived CDR1 and CDR2 are SGDLS and YYNGEE. CDR3 length: 15 residues. CDR3: CASSVPKGWDYGYTF. CDR3 DNA: TGTGCCAGCAGCGTTCCGAAAGGGTGGGACTATGGCTACACCTTC.

V usage is TRBV12-5 and J usage is TRBJ2-3; possible D gene TRBD2, 5 bases. The CDR3 runs to 17 residues. Trimming stripped 6 bases from V and 3 bases from J, with 22 bases between. The germline V gene has CDR1 LGHNT and CDR2 FRNRAP. The CDR3 loop reads CASGRQSYGKSTDTQYF. The CDR3 region has the DNA TGTGCTAGTGGGCGTCAATCGTACGGGAAGAGTACAGATACGCAGTATTTT.

In this sample, this clone turned up once. The V gene is TRBV3-1 (or the pseudogene TRBV3-2), the J gene TRBJ1-5; no firm D call. This CDR3 is built from 12 residues. Trimming took off 1 base at V and 7 bases at J, with 5 bases between the two ends. The germline CDR1 and CDR2 sequences are LGHDT and YNNKEL (reference sequence). This chain's CDR3 is CASSQGEQPQHF. The CDR3, as DNA: TGTGCCAGCAGCCAAGGGGAACAGCCCCAGCATTTT.